Each of the 19 T cell receptor beta chains below was sequenced from the same sample in a study of cytomegalovirus exposure and HLA in healthy donors. Amplification used 60 Vbeta primers and 13 Jbeta primers. This table comes from immunoSEQ multiplex PCR, and its TCRdb copy is limited to in-frame clones, with some not included. The profile shows 130,000 to 150,000 clones, around 78% of them singletons. The sample was PBMCs. The receptors stem from a young woman in good health and CMV-seropositive.

The chain couples TRBV25-1 to TRBJ2-1, with 8 bases lining up with TRBD2. CDR3 size: 11 residues. Germline loops: CDR1 MGHDK, CDR2 SYGVNS. The J segment lost 11 bases and the V segment lost 7 bases, leaving 4 bases of the junction unmatched. CDR3 residues: CASTGTSKQFF. CDR3 coding DNA: TGTGCCAGCACCGGGACTAGTAAGCAGTTCTTC.

The CDR3 DNA reads as TGCAGCGTTGAAAGGTCGGGTACCCAGTACTTC. Translation gives CSVERSGTQYF. The J gene is TRBJ2-5, the V gene TRBV29-1; D is ambiguous. CDR3 size: 11 residues. The V end lost 2 bases, the J end lost 8 bases, and 9 bases lay between the germline ends. In germline, CDR1 is SQVTM, CDR2 ANQGSEA.

The genes are TRBV5-4 and TRBJ2-1; D might be TRBD2 (5 bases). Deletions cut 2 bases from V and 14 bases from J, with 17 bases between. The CDR3 loop spans 13 amino acids. Germline V CDR1 and CDR2: SGHNT, YYREEE (reference sequence). Here the CDR3 reads CASSFPTAMREFF. The CDR3 coding sequence is TGTGCCAGCAGCTTCCCGACGGCAATGAGGGAGTTCTTC.

The rearrangement joins TRBV19 to TRBJ1-5; D is uncertain. Germline values: CDR1 LNHDA, CDR2 SQIVND (reference sequence). Deletions cut 7 bases from V and 0 bases from J, with 13 bases between. The CDR3 covers 15 residues. The DNA for the CDR3 is TGTGCCAGTAAAGAGGCAAGATATAGCAATCAGCCCCAGCATTTT. Its protein product is CASKEARYSNQPQHF. The complete variable domain, with remaining parts taken from reference TRBV19 and TRBJ1-5, reads DGGITQSPKYLFRKEGQNVTLSCEQNLNHDAMYWYRQDPGQGLRLIYYSQIVNDFQKGDIAEGYSVSREKKESFPLTVTSAQKNPTAFYLCASKEARYSNQPQHFGDGTRLSIL.

The chain employs TRBV4-1 and TRBJ2-1; the D gene is possibly TRBD2 (7 bases). CDR1 and CDR2 (germline): MGHRA, YSYEKL. Between the trimmed V and J ends, which lost 1 base and 7 bases, there was a span of 17 bases. This CDR3 has 16 amino acids. The CDR3 DNA reads TGCGCCAGCAGCCAAGTAGGGGGGGCGGGCCGGAATGAGCAGTTCTTC. The encoded protein is CASSQVGGAGRNEQFF.

V is TRBV5-1 and J is TRBJ1-1; TRBD1 aligns across 8 bases. The CDR3 extends over 14 amino acids. V shed 4 bases and J 5 bases; nucleotides not matched to a gene: 7. Looked up from germline, CDR1 is SGHRS and CDR2 is YFSETQ. CDR3 in amino acids: CASSPGGAGTEAFF. The CDR3, as DNA: TGCGCCAGCAGCCCAGGGGGCGCGGGGACTGAAGCTTTCTTT.

The chain couples TRBV5-1 to TRBJ2-4; D gene uncertain. V was shortened by 0 bases and J by 0 bases, with 13 bases between the two germline ends. This CDR3 comprises 17 residues. CDR1 and CDR2 from the germline V gene are SGHRS and YFSETQ. The CDR3 region is CASSLEWATQAKNIQYF. DNA of the CDR3: TGCGCCAGCAGCTTGGAGTGGGCTACTCAAGCCAAAAACATTCAGTACTTC. Complete variable domain (other parts from reference TRBV5-1 and TRBJ2-4): KAGVTQTPRYLIKTRGQQVTLSCSPISGHRSVSWYQQTPGQGLQFLFEYFSETQRNKGNFPGRFSGRQFSNSRSEMNVSTLELGDSALYLCASSLEWATQAKNIQYFGAGTRLSVL.

The chain uses TRBV27 and TRBJ2-7; the match to TRBD1 covers 9 bases. CDR3 size: 14 residues. J lost 6 bases, V lost 5 bases, and 8 bases had no gene match. The germline CDR1 and CDR2 sequences are MNHEY and SMNVEV (reference sequence). The CDR3 here is CASSPRRTGVEQYF. The CDR3 nucleotides are TGTGCCAGCAGTCCCCGAAGGACAGGGGTCGAGCAGTACTTC.

This clone was counted only a few times. The rearrangement links TRBV19 to TRBJ1-1, with 8 bases lining up with TRBD1. Germline values: CDR1 LNHDA, CDR2 SQIVND (reference sequence). With 6 bases clipped from V and 11 bases from J, the junction kept 11 bases outside the gene matches. The CDR3 contains 13 residues. The CDR3 here is CASSLLFGQGAFF. The CDR3 nucleotides read TGTGCCAGTAGCCTGCTATTCGGACAGGGTGCTTTCTTT.

The CDR3 nucleotides are TGCGCCAGCAGCCAAGATGGGACAGAAGCTTTCTTT. This codes for CASSQDGTEAFF. The chain employs TRBV5-1 and TRBJ1-1, with D possibly matching TRBD1 (6 bases). CDR3 length: 12 residues. V was clipped by 4 bases and J by 8 bases, with 12 bases between them. The germline gives CDR1 SGHRS, CDR2 YFSETQ. The full variable domain, in which reference TRBV5-1 and TRBJ1-1 provide the parts outside the CDR3, is KAGVTQTPRYLIKTRGQQVTLSCSPISGHRSVSWYQQTPGQGLQFLFEYFSETQRNKGNFPGRFSGRQFSNSRSEMNVSTLELGDSALYLCASSQDGTEAFFGQGTRLTVV.

The chain employs TRBV6-5 and TRBJ2-3, with D possibly being TRBD1 (7 bases). Germline CDR1 is MNHEY and CDR2 is SVGAGI. V was cut by 2 bases and J by 7 bases, with 13 bases left in between. The CDR3 runs 14 residues. CDR3 in DNA: TGTGCCAGCAGTTACGCGGGGACAGACAATACGCAGTATTTT. It is translated as CASSYAGTDNTQYF.

A note on this clone: One junction end does not reproduce the germline sequence, and a read error may be involved. The chain links TRBV7-9 to TRBJ1-4; D is possibly TRBD1 (6 bases). From germline, CDR1 is SEHNR and CDR2 FQNEAQ (reference sequence). This CDR3 has 16 amino acids. CDR3 in amino acids: CSSSQGHDFVNEKLFF. CDR3 DNA: TGTTCCAGCAGCCAGGGACACGATTTCGTAAATGAAAAACTGTTTTTT.

This sequence joins TRBV5-4 and TRBJ2-1; 9 bases are shared with TRBD1. Germline CDR1 reads SGHNT; CDR2 reads YYREEE (reference sequence). The CDR3 contains 15 residues. The V segment lost 0 bases and the J segment 6 bases; nucleotides outside the gene matches: 4. CDR3 nucleotides: TGTGCCAGCAGCTTGGCCACAGGGGGCTTCAATGAGCAGTTCTTC. This translates into CASSLATGGFNEQFF. Full variable domain (remainder filled in from reference TRBV5-4 and TRBJ2-1): ETGVTQSPTHLIKTRGQQVTLRCSSQSGHNTVSWYQQALGQGPQFIFQYYREEENGRGNFPPRFSGLQFPNYSSELNVNALELDDSALYLCASSLATGGFNEQFFGPGTRLTVL.

V usage is TRBV20-1 and J usage is TRBJ2-3; 8 bases agree with TRBD1. This CDR3 is built from 11 residues. Germline V lookup: CDR1 DFQATT, CDR2 SNEGSKA (reference sequence). With V trimmed by 6 bases and J by 9 bases, 5 bases remained unmatched. The CDR3 sequence: CSAPRDRTQYF. The CDR3 bases are TGCAGTGCCCCCAGGGACAGGACGCAGTATTTT.

This rearrangement joins TRBV4-3 to TRBJ2-2; TRBD1 agrees at 8 bases. The V and J ends lost 0 bases and 7 bases, in that order; junction bases with no gene match: 7. This CDR3 has 16 residues. Germline lookup yields CDR1 LGHNA and CDR2 YSLEER. CDR3 residues: CASSQEGRGLNGELFF. In nucleotides, the CDR3 is TGCGCCAGCAGCCAAGAGGGCAGGGGGCTTAACGGGGAGCTGTTTTTT.

This clone was seen a handful of times. The chain employs TRBV9 and TRBJ1-1; no firm D call. CDR1 SGDLS and CDR2 YYNGEE come from the germline V gene. The CDR3 length is 14 residues. The V and J ends lost 2 bases and 0 bases respectively, with 8 bases between them. The CDR3 nucleotides are TGTGCCAGCAGCGTTGGGCTAATGAACACTGAAGCTTTCTTT. Translation gives CASSVGLMNTEAFF.

This sequence joins TRBV15 and TRBJ1-5, with TRBD1 as a possible D gene (5 bases). V was trimmed by 10 bases and J by 0 bases, leaving 13 bases between them. The germline gives CDR1 LNHNV, CDR2 YYDKDF (reference sequence). This CDR3 has 14 amino acids. The CDR3 here is CAILDTFSNQPQHF. DNA for the CDR3: TGTGCCATACTGGACACGTTTAGCAATCAGCCCCAGCATTTT.

This sequence joins TRBV5-5 and TRBJ2-7; 10 bases line up with TRBD2. The germline gives CDR1 SGHKS, CDR2 YYEKEE (reference sequence). The J segment lost 3 bases and the V segment lost 3 bases, leaving 6 bases of the junction unmatched. CDR3 length: 15 amino acids. The CDR3 DNA sequence: TGTGCCAGCAGCTCCCAAGCTAGCGGGGGCTACGAGCAGTACTTC. Translated, it gives CASSSQASGGYEQYF.

Only one count was recorded for this clone. V gene TRBV6-4 combines with J gene TRBJ2-3; 10 bases agree with TRBD2. Trimming took 4 bases from V and 2 from J; bases not matched to a gene: 6. The CDR3 sequence is 16 residues long. The V gene's germline CDR1 is MRHNA and CDR2 SNTAGT. The CDR3 loop is CASSVELAGTTDTQYF. The CDR3 DNA sequence: TGTGCCAGCAGTGTCGAACTAGCGGGGACCACAGATACGCAGTATTTT.